This is a list of T cell receptor beta chains from one sample in a study of blood T cells in healthy people across ages. TCRdb analysed the 5' RACE reads with MiXCR anew, one entry per CDR3 protein. The top ten clones hold 10% to 15% of a sample with under 1,000,000 distinct CDR3 sequences, about 37% of them seen once. Sequencing was performed on blood. Receptors were obtained from a man aged 18-30 years in good health. The CDR3 runs from the conserved cysteine through the conserved F or W. The D gene is left open where the match is weak. Size is stated for part of the rows, as once, few or many counts, or as a class when the clone is expanded.

v_call: TRBV4-3; clone_size: many; j_call: TRBJ1-5; d_call: NA; cdr3_aa: CASSQVLGQPQHF; cdr3_nt: TGCGCCAGCAGCCAAGTATTGGGACAGCCCCAGCATTTT
v_call: TRBV12-3/TRBV12-4; clone_size: many; j_call: TRBJ1-2; d_call: NA; cdr3_aa: CASSSPGRGQYGYTF; cdr3_nt: TGTGCCAGCAGTTCTCCGGGTCGGGGGCAGTATGGCTACACCTTC
v_call: TRBV6-1; clone_size: few; j_call: TRBJ2-3; d_call: TRBD1; cdr3_aa: CASRDSGTGPFTDTQYF; cdr3_nt: TGTGCCAGCAGAGATTCCGGGACAGGGCCTTTCACAGATACGCAGTATTTT
v_call: TRBV27; clone_size: few; j_call: TRBJ2-4; d_call: NA; cdr3_aa: CASSLNGENIQYF; cdr3_nt: TGTGCCAGCAGTTTAAATGGGGAAAACATTCAGTACTTC
v_call: TRBV3-1; clone_size: NA; j_call: TRBJ1-6; d_call: NA; cdr3_aa: CASSQAEGDNSPLHF; cdr3_nt: TGTGCCAGCAGCCAAGCGGAGGGCGATAATTCACCCCTCCACTTT
v_call: TRBV4-2; clone_size: NA; j_call: TRBJ1-2; d_call: NA; cdr3_aa: CASSQASLGAANYGYTF; cdr3_nt: TGTGCCAGCAGCCAAGCCTCCCTGGGGGCAGCCAACTATGGCTACACCTTC
v_call: TRBV20-1; clone_size: few; j_call: TRBJ2-7; d_call: NA; cdr3_aa: CSAIAMSYEQYF; cdr3_nt: TGCAGTGCCATAGCTATGTCCTACGAGCAGTACTTC
v_call: TRBV5-1; clone_size: few; j_call: TRBJ2-1; d_call: NA; cdr3_aa: CASSLRELRRDNEQFF; cdr3_nt: TGCGCCAGCAGCTTAAGGGAGTTAAGGAGGGACAATGAGCAGTTCTTC
v_call: TRBV20-1; clone_size: few; j_call: TRBJ2-1; d_call: TRBD1; cdr3_aa: CSVKQGLNNEQFF; cdr3_nt: TGCAGTGTGAAACAGGGGCTAAACAATGAGCAGTTCTTC
v_call: TRBV27; clone_size: few; j_call: TRBJ1-2; d_call: NA; cdr3_aa: CASSSPTREGANYGYTF; cdr3_nt: TGTGCCAGCAGTTCCCCAACCAGGGAAGGGGCTAACTATGGCTACACCTTC
v_call: TRBV12-3/TRBV12-4; clone_size: NA; j_call: TRBJ2-2; d_call: NA; cdr3_aa: CASSSGLGELFF; cdr3_nt: TGTGCCAGCAGCTCCGGGTTGGGGGAGCTGTTTTTT
v_call: TRBV10-3; clone_size: NA; j_call: TRBJ1-1; d_call: TRBD1; cdr3_aa: CAIKGQEGTEAFF; cdr3_nt: TGTGCCATCAAAGGACAGGAGGGGACTGAAGCTTTCTTT
v_call: TRBV12-3/TRBV12-4; clone_size: few; j_call: TRBJ2-1; d_call: NA; cdr3_aa: CASSRAYEQFF; cdr3_nt: TGTGCCAGCAGTCGAGCCTACGAGCAGTTCTTC
v_call: TRBV20-1; clone_size: many; j_call: TRBJ2-5; d_call: NA; cdr3_aa: CSARDDGGARQETQYF; cdr3_nt: TGCAGTGCTAGAGACGACGGCGGGGCGCGGCAAGAGACCCAGTACTTC